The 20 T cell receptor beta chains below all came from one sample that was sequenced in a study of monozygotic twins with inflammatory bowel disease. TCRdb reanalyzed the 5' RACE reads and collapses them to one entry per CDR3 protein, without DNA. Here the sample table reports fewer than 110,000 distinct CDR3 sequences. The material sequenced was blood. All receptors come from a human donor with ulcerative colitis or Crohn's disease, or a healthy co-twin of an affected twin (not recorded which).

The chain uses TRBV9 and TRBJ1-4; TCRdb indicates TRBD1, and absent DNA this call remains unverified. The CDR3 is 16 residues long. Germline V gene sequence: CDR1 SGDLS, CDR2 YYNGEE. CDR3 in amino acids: CASSEVGGATNEKLFF.

The CDR3 loop is CASSSPGQGNTEAFF. The J gene is TRBJ1-1, the V gene TRBV6-2 or TRBV6-3; TCRdb proposes TRBD1, but this gene call is untestable without DNA. Germline V gene lookup returns CDR1 MNHEY and CDR2 SVGEGT. This CDR3 has 15 residues.

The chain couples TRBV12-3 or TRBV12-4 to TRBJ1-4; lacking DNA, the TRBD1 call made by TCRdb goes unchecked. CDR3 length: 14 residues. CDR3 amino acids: CASSLRGLGEKLFF.

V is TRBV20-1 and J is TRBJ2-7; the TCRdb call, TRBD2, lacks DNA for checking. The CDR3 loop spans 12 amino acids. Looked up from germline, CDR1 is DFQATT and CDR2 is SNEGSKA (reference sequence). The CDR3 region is CSARGGRREQYF.

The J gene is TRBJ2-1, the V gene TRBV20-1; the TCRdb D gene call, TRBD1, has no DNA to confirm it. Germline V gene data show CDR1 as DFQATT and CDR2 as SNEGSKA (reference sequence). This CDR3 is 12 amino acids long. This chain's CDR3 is CSARGQGNKQFF.

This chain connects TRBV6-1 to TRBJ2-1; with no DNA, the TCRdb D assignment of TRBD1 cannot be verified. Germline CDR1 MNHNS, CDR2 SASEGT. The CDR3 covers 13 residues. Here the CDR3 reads CASSDLGTREQFF.

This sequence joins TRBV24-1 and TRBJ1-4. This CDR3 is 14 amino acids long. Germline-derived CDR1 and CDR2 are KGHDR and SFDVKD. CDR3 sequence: CATSDRRETQKLFF.

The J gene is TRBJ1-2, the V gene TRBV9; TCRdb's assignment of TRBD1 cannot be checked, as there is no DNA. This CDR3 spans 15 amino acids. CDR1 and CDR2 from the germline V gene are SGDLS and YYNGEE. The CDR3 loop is CASSVNGAGGGGYTF.

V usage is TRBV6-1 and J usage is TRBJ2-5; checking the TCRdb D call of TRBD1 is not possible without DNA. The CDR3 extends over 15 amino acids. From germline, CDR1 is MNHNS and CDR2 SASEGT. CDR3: CASSAGGAGGETQYF.

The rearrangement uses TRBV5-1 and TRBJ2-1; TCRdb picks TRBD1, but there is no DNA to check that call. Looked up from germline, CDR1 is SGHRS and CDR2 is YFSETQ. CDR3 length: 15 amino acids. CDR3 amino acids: CASSLGQGGYNEQFF. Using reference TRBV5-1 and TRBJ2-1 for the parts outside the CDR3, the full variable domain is KAGVTQTPRYLIKTRGQQVTLSCSPISGHRSVSWYQQTPGQGLQFLFEYFSETQRNKGNFPGRFSGRQFSNSRSEMNVSTLELGDSALYLCASSLGQGGYNEQFFGPGTRLTVL.

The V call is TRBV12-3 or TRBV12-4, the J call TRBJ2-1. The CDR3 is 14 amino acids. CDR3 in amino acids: CASSNSGRSNEQFF.

The CDR3 spells CSVLPGLAGGGAKNMQYF. J is TRBJ2-4 and V is TRBV29-1; checking the TCRdb D call of TRBD2 is not possible without DNA. The germline CDR1 and CDR2 sequences are SQVTM and ANQGSEA. This CDR3 has 18 amino acids.

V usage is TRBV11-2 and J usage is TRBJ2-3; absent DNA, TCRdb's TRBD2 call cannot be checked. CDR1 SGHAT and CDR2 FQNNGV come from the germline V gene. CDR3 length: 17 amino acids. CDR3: CASSLGPSRGILDTQYF. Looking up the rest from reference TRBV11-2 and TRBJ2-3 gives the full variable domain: EAGVAQSPRYKIIEKRQSVAFWCNPISGHATLYWYQQILGQGPKLLIQFQNNGVVDDSQLPKDRFSAERLKGVDSTLKIQPAKLEDSAVYLCASSLGPSRGILDTQYFGPGTRLTVL.

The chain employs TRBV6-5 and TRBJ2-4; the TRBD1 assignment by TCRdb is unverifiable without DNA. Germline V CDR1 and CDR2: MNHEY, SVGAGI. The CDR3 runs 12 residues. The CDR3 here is CASSTSTGWRYF.

This CDR3 reads CSARTYRTASDTQYF. The chain joins TRBV20-1 to TRBJ2-3. This CDR3 has 15 residues. Germline CDR1 is DFQATT and CDR2 is SNEGSKA (reference sequence).

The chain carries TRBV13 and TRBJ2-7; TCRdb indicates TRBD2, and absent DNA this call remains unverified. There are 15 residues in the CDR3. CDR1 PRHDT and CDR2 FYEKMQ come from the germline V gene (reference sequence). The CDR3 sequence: CASSLGREKYYEQYF.

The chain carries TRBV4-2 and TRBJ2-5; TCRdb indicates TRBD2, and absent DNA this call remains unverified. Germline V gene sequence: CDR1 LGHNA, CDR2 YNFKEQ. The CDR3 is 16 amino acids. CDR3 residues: CASSQVGPSVSETQYF.

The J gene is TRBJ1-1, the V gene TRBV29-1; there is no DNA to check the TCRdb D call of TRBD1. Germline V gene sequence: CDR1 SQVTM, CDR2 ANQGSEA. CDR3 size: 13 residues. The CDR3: CSGGTGFNTEAFF.

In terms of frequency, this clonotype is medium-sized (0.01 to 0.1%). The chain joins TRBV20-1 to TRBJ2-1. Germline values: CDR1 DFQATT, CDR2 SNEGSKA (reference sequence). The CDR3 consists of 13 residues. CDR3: CSARVGPNNEQFF.

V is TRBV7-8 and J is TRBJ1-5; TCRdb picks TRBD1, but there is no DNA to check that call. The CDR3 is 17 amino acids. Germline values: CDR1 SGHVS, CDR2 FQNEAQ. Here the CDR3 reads CASSLAGAGQGNQPQHF.